The next 11 T cell receptor beta chains were all read from a single sample in a study of blood T cells in healthy people across ages. For the second PCR, which ran for 7 to 11 cycles, a sample-barcoded 5' primer and a J-beta primer mix were used. TCRdb reprocessed the 5' RACE reads with MiXCR, giving one entry per CDR3 protein. Here the sample spans about 970,000 distinct CDR3 sequences, roughly 50% being singletons. The specimen sequenced was blood. These receptors all come from a woman aged 55-69 years in good health.

This rearrangement joins TRBV29-1 to TRBJ2-1; D ambiguous. The CDR3 is 14 residues long. From germline, CDR1 is SQVTM and CDR2 ANQGSEA. Trimming stripped 7 bases from V and 2 bases from J, with 15 bases between. CDR3 nucleotide sequence: TGCAGCGCCGAAAGAGCCCGCGCCTACAATGAGCAGTTCTTC. Amino acid sequence: CSAERARAYNEQFF.

This clonotype has only a few counts. The CDR3, as DNA: TGTGCCAGCAGTTTACTTACAGGGTATAGCAATCAGCCCCAGCATTTT. Amino acid sequence: CASSLLTGYSNQPQHF. The chain recombines TRBV28 with TRBJ1-5; possible D gene TRBD1, 6 bases. This CDR3 has 16 residues. From germline, CDR1 is MDHEN and CDR2 SYDVKM. V was cut by 2 bases and J by 0 bases, with 11 bases left in between.

This clonotype showed up just once. The V gene is TRBV20-1, the J gene TRBJ1-2; D is possibly TRBD1 (6 bases). With 5 bases removed from V and 4 bases from J, the gap between germline ends came to 11 bases. The length of the CDR3 is 12 residues. Germline V gene sequence: CDR1 DFQATT, CDR2 SNEGSKA (reference sequence). The CDR3 sequence is CSAPQGGYGYTF. The CDR3 coding sequence is TGCAGTGCTCCACAGGGCGGCTATGGCTACACCTTC.

This clonotype appeared a single time. V is TRBV7-7 and J is TRBJ2-1; the match to TRBD2 covers 9 bases. Germline CDR1 SSHAT, CDR2 FNYEAQ (reference sequence). CDR3 length equals 15 residues. V gave up 5 bases and J gave up 4 bases; unmatched junction bases: 6. CDR3 sequence reads: CASSALAGQYNEQFF. The CDR3 nucleotides are TGTGCCAGCAGCGCCCTAGCGGGGCAATACAATGAGCAGTTCTTC.

This clonotype came up a few times. V is TRBV3-1 and J is TRBJ2-4, with TRBD2 identical over 7 bases. This CDR3 comprises 11 residues. Germline V gene data show CDR1 as LGHDT and CDR2 as YNNKEL (reference sequence). V was clipped by 5 bases and J by 15 bases; unmatched bases: 7. This CDR3 reads CASSSRDYLYF. The CDR3 DNA is TGTGCCAGCAGCTCCCGGGACTATCTGTACTTC.

V is TRBV20-1 and J is TRBJ2-5, with D maybe TRBD2 (7 bases). Trimming left V 7 bases short and J 6 bases short, with 24 bases between. Looked up from germline, CDR1 is DFQATT and CDR2 is SNEGSKA (reference sequence). CDR3 length: 15 amino acids. CDR3 residues: CSVPQGGRARKTQYF. The CDR3 bases are TGCAGTGTCCCGCAAGGGGGGAGGGCGAGGAAGACCCAGTACTTC.

This sequence joins TRBV4-1 and TRBJ2-7; D may be TRBD2 (6 bases). Germline V gives CDR1 MGHRA, CDR2 YSYEKL. Between the trimmed V and J ends, which lost 4 bases and 0 bases, there was a span of 13 bases. CDR3 length: 15 residues. The CDR3 spells CASSRLYGSSYEQYF. The CDR3 DNA reads as TGCGCCAGCAGCCGATTATACGGGAGCTCCTACGAGCAGTACTTC.

V is TRBV7-2 and J is TRBJ2-1; 11 nucleotides align to TRBD1. Germline lookup yields CDR1 SGHTA and CDR2 FQGNSA. The J segment lost 4 bases and the V segment lost 7 bases, leaving 12 bases of the junction unmatched. This CDR3 contains 17 residues. The CDR3 reads CASNLRGTGGAYNEQFF. In nucleotides, the CDR3 is TGTGCCAGCAACCTCCGGGGGACAGGGGGGGCTTACAATGAGCAGTTCTTC. The variable domain in full, completed from reference TRBV7-2 and TRBJ2-1, reads GAGVSQSPSNKVTEKGKDVELRCDPISGHTALYWYRQSLGQGLEFLIYFQGNSAPDKSGLPSDRFSAERTGGSVSTLTIQRTQQEDSAVYLCASNLRGTGGAYNEQFFGPGTRLTVL.

V gene TRBV28 combines with J gene TRBJ2-5, with 7 bases identical to TRBD2. The J call is uncertain, as TRBJ2-7 better fits the DNA end. The CDR3 loop spans 12 amino acids. Germline V CDR1 and CDR2: MDHEN, SYDVKM. CDR3 DNA sequence: TGTGCCAGCCGACTAGCACGGGGCGAGCAGTACTTC. Protein sequence: CASRLARGEQYF.

Only a few counts were recorded for this clonotype. This chain uses TRBV7-9 with TRBJ1-2; D is unresolved. Trimming shortened V by 5 bases and J by 6 bases, and 13 bases separated the two germline ends. Germline V CDR1 and CDR2: SEHNR, FQNEAQ (reference sequence). CDR3 size: 13 residues. DNA for the CDR3: TGTGCCAGCAGCCGAGAGGGAACGGATGGCTACACCTTC. Its protein is CASSREGTDGYTF.

The chain couples TRBV28 to TRBJ2-6; D call uncertain. This CDR3 is 15 amino acids long. CDR1 MDHEN and CDR2 SYDVKM come from the germline V gene. V was pared by 6 bases and J by 4 bases, with 13 bases between. CDR3 amino acids: CASSRKTPGANVLTF. CDR3 bases: TGTGCCAGCAGCCGGAAGACACCCGGGGCCAACGTCCTGACTTTC.